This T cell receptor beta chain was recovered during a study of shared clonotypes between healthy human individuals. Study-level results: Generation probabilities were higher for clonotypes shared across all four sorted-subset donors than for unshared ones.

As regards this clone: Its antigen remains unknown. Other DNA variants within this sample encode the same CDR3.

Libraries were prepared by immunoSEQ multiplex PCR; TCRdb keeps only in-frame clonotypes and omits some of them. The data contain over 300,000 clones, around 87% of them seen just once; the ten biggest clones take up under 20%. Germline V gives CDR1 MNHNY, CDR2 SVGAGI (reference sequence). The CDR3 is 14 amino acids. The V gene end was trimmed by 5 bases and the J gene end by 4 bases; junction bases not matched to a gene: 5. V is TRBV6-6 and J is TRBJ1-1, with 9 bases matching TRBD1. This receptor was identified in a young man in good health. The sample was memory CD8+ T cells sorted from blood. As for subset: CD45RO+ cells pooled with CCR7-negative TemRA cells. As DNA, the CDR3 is TGTGCCAGCAGTCCACAGGGGGCCGGCACTGAAGCTTTCTTT. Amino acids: CASSPQGAGTEAFF.